The text below deals with one TCR beta chain. Its binding antigen is unknown. Base-call qualities are not available, and no considerably larger clone is one nucleotide away. The library was generated by the immunoSEQ multiplex PCR assay. For the multiplex PCR, a mixture combining 60 forward primers for TCR Vbeta segments and 13 reverse primers for TCR Jbeta segments was used. The CDR3 region of rearranged TCR beta genes was amplified from genomic DNA with a multiplex PCR assay. On the Illumina HiSeq System, the amplified TCR beta libraries were sequenced as 87-base-pair reads. The paper's data handling went like this. In a later analysis, 70 million to 95 million unique TCR beta chains were counted across the 690 or so repertoires, and around 11 million of these chains were shared by at least two donors. Raw reads were error-corrected and collapsed into unique sequences by a nearest-neighbor algorithm in which closely related sequences were merged to remove PCR and sequencing errors. To assign V, D and J gene segments, CDR3 sequences were aligned to IMGT reference sequences. For a sequence to be retained, a match of at least six nucleotides was required to both a V gene segment and a J gene segment. A rearrangement counted as productive if the CDR3 had no stop codons and remained in frame with V and J, and every other rearrangement counted as non-productive. CDR3 was defined according to IMGT convention as the region running from the second conserved V-encoded cysteine to the conserved J-encoded phenylalanine. The earlier analysis of about 610 of the donors excluded any sequence lacking an unambiguous match to a single V gene segment. In an earlier analysis of 587 of the donors, a V segment was called functional when productive rearrangements were above 56.7%, and segregating when the standard deviation between donors exceeded 5%. A statistical classification framework was built to diagnose cytomegalovirus status from the catalog of TCR beta chain sequences. In a later analysis, TCR nucleotide sequences were compared against IMGT/GENE-DB human TR gene sequences so that V and J genes could be assigned. Using the TCRdist pipeline, a later analysis assigned CDR3 sequences along with most-parsimonious VDJ recombination scenarios. In a later analysis, each TCR beta chain was defined by its CDR3 amino acid sequence together with its V-gene family, and reads lacking a unique V-gene family were excluded. As a way to deal with suspected cross-contamination and a sequencing artifact, a later analysis dropped hundreds of nucleotide sequences that were highly shared and had low generation probability. In a later analysis, a clonal expansion index for each public chain was calculated from normalized within-repertoire ranks of inferred template counts. In a later analysis, generation probabilities were computed with a VDJ recombination model fitted to out-of-frame rearrangements, and the resulting probabilities were checked against IGoR. In a later analysis, TCR-TCR, TCR-HLA and TCR-CMV co-occurrence was scored with hypergeometric tests, and a repertoire-size bias correction was applied to TCR pairs. In a later analysis, false discovery rates were estimated by permuting HLA or CMV assignments 20 times. In a later analysis, co-occurring TCRs were grouped using DBSCAN, and TCRdist sequence similarity was added for clustering within HLA-allele-positive subsets. Co-occurrence clustering excluded repertoires with fewer than 30,000 or more than 120,000 public chains, plus five with anomalous nucleotide sharing. This immuneACCESS table, as held by TCRdb, lists in-frame sequences with V and J called but not all clones. Of the missing ones, under half trace to an unresolved V gene in checked studies; the others have no known cause. The DNA gave D and trimming, while V, J and clone size come from that table. This sample is represented by under 200,000 clones; over 75% of them were singletons. The ten largest clonotypes hold around 1.3% of the sample.

The data belong to a study of cytomegalovirus exposure and HLA in healthy donors (dated by TCRdb to 2016 to 2017). For the study in its entirety: According to an earlier analysis of 587 of the donors, about 179 million T cells yielded roughly 110 million unique TCR beta sequences and around 300 Gb of sequence data. Approximately 300 gigabases of sequencing data and around 85 million unique TCR sequences made up an early release that covered approximately 650 HLA-typed donors. Among the roughly 400 genotyped donors, around 81% belonged to the genetic ancestry cluster associated with self-reported Caucasian donors. The study was designed to test whether signatures of past pathogen exposure could be identified by cataloging public T cell receptors. Using immunosequencing, the study profiled T cell repertoires from fewer than 700 subjects and related those repertoires to cytomegalovirus serostatus. A separate validation cohort of 100 to 150 different subjects was used in addition to the approximately 670-subject first cohort. To predict cytomegalovirus infection status, the study combined high-throughput TCR immunosequencing, statistical association of individual TCRs with disease status, and machine learning. In a later analysis, previously published TCR beta repertoires from 666 donors were re-analyzed and high-resolution HLA genotyping was added so that TCR occurrence patterns could be studied. Rather than using new phenotypic data, the later analysis identified candidate immune exposures from TCR beta sequences and from how often those sequences occurred across donors. To decide whether each TCR beta V gene segment behaved as functional or pseudogenic, an earlier analysis of approximately 590 of the donors relied on high-throughput TCR beta sequencing. Donor age, sex, ethnicity and CMV serostatus were compiled together with the repertoire data. A later genetic analysis used genome-wide SNP genotypes for about 60% of the roughly 670 donors, treating that subset as a discovery cohort. All discovery cohort repertoires had been generated using a single sequencing platform. Class I and class II HLA loci were covered by the typing at four-digit resolution. Typing coverage varied by locus: about 620-630 donors for A, B, C, DRB1 and DQB1; approximately 520 for DQA1; about 590 for DPA1; 450 to 480 for DPB1. Five DR-DQ haplotypes were treated as single units for association and clustering because of strong linkage in the cohort. Among some 400 genotyped donors of the cohort, an average of roughly 230,000 unique TCR beta nucleotide sequences was sequenced per donor, of which approximately 18% were non-productive.

The cohort comprised fewer than 750 healthy bone marrow donors. Cohort members were all nominally healthy when sampled, although unrecorded immune exposures were likely present. The donor was CMV seropositive and was included in the group of 250 to 300 seropositive cohort members. A peripheral blood sample was collected from each donor, and TCR beta sequencing was performed on peripheral blood mononuclear cells. Genomic DNA extraction from the blood cell samples was performed with the Qiagen DNeasy Blood Extraction Kit. Study-wide findings and limitations: Most CMV-associated TCR beta chains appeared to be HLA-restricted in a later analysis, and the HLA associations seemed to be driven largely by CMV exposure. A further reported finding was that TCR beta sequences accurately predicted the HLA-A and HLA-B alleles for most subjects in the first cohort. It was suggested by the authors that the approach could potentially be generalized to other disease states and immunological phenotypes. In a later analysis, the rate of TCR association differed among HLA loci, with DRB1 alleles having the most associated TCRs and HLA-C alleles having the fewest. When HLA alleles, especially DR and DQ, strongly co-occurred, TCR associations were difficult to assign to individual alleles. Fewer than 20 rarely observed V segments, including chromosome 9 orphons, were excluded from the earlier analysis of approximately 500 of the donors because counts were too low. Immune exposure information for the cohort was limited to CMV serostatus. An earlier analysis of 587 of the donors showed that most TCR beta V segments appeared in productive rearrangements either about 87% or about 30% of the time, which broadly matched IMGT annotations. A later analysis found that HLA-associated TCR beta chains were more clonally expanded and had lower generation probabilities than equally common non-associated chains. Specific HLA alleles were associated with 16,951 TCR beta sequences at a false discovery rate of 0.05 in a later analysis. In vitro tests confirmed that a few of the cytomegalovirus-associated TCR beta chains recognize cytomegalovirus antigens. A cluster of highly shared sequence variants was judged likely to represent a technical artifact of the sequencing pipeline. A later genetic analysis associated a missense DCLRE1C variant with V-gene and J-gene trimming of TCR beta chains, and an independent cohort replicated the association. This cohort had only TCR beta chains sequenced, and the lack of alpha or paired-chain data limited which features could be detected. Compared with the approximately 720-donor mean, donors in an Asian-associated ancestry cluster had fewer N-insertions in productive TCRs, according to a later genetic analysis. Across donors, most TCR sequences were observed very rarely, whereas some public TCRs were present in many individuals. Because HLA typing was unavailable for some donors at each locus, only the typed subset was used in association tests. Linkage disequilibrium might explain the correlated functional status among segregating V segments, but an unknown experimental factor could not be excluded. Presence/absence analyses assumed roughly uniform sequencing depth across donors, an assumption that may not hold. Several of the top co-occurrence clusters appeared to be linked to parvovirus B19, influenza, CMV and Epstein-Barr virus, according to a later analysis. The classifier was reported to diagnose cytomegalovirus status with high specificity and sensitivity in both the original and validation cohorts. In the study, around 150 TCR beta chains were listed as associated with cytomegalovirus.

This TCR came from a man between 50 and 59 years old in good health and CMV-seropositive. Sequenced: PBMCs.

The encoded CDR3 is CASSRQGAPTEAFF. The DNA is TGCGCCAGCAGTAGACAGGGGGCGCCGACTGAAGCTTTCTTT. The chain uses TRBV10-2 and TRBJ1-1; 10 middle bases align to TRBD1. CDR1 is given as WSHSY and CDR2 as SAAADI, both from the germline V gene. Trimming removed 5 bases from V and 5 bases from J; the gene matches leave 5 bases unexplained. The CDR3 contains 14 residues, cysteine and phenylalanine counted. The sequence is cut down to CDR3 DNA, 42 bases in frame from base 1.